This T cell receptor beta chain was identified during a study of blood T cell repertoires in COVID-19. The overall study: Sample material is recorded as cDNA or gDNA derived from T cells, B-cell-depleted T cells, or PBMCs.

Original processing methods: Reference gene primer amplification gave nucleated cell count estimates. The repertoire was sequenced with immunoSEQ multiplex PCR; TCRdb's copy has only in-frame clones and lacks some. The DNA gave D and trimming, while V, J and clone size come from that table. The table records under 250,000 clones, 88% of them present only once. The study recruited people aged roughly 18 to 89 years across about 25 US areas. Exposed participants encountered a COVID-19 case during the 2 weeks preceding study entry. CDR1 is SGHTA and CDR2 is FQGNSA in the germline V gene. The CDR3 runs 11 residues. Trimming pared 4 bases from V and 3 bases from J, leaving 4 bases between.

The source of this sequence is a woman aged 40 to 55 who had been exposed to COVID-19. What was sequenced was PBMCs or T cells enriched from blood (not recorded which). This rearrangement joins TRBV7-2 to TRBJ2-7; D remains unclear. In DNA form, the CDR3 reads TGTGCCAGCAGCTCGTACTACGAGCAGTACTTC. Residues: CASSSYYEQYF.